Below, 28 T cell receptor beta chains from the same sample are listed, as sequenced in a study of T cell responses to AZD1222 COVID-19 vaccine. TCRdb's table, derived via immunoSEQ multiplex PCR, lists solely in-frame clones and lacks some. The profile covers around 190,000 clones, with approximately 93% appearing a single time and less than 2% taken by the ten largest. The sample in question was peripheral blood, obtained 28 days after the second AZD1222 dose. The origin of the receptors is an adult who received the AZD1222 COVID-19 vaccine.

This clone appeared a single time. The gene calls are TRBV6-5 and TRBJ2-6; D gene ambiguous. The germline gives CDR1 MNHEY, CDR2 SVGAGI. The CDR3 totals 14 residues. The ends were cut back, 5 bases at V and 2 bases at J, with 7 bases in the middle. This CDR3 reads CASSRQAGANVLTF. The CDR3 DNA reads as TGTGCCAGCAGTAGGCAGGCTGGGGCCAACGTCCTGACTTTC.

V usage is TRBV6-5 and J usage is TRBJ2-1; no reliable D call. This CDR3 region has 12 residues. Germline CDR1 and CDR2: MNHEY and SVGAGI. V was clipped by 4 bases and J by 6 bases, with 7 bases between them. CDR3: CASSWASNEQFF. The CDR3 nucleotides read TGTGCCAGCAGTTGGGCTAGCAATGAGCAGTTCTTC.

The chain couples TRBV30 to TRBJ2-5; 10 bases fit TRBD2. There are 13 residues in the CDR3. Germline CDR1 and CDR2: GTSNPN and SVGIG (reference sequence). The trim removed 3 bases at V and 4 bases at J, leaving 2 bases unmatched. CDR3 in DNA: TGTGCCTGGAGAAGGACTAGCGGAGAGACCCAGTACTTC. It specifies CAWRRTSGETQYF.

This sequence joins TRBV30 and TRBJ1-1; TRBD1 might be the D (5 bases). Germline V gene data show CDR1 as GTSNPN and CDR2 as SVGIG (reference sequence). The CDR3 covers 13 residues. Trimming stripped 2 bases from V and 4 bases from J, with 11 bases between. The CDR3 nucleotides are TGTGCCTGGAGTCCCACCGGGGGCACTGAAGCTTTCTTT. This gives the protein CAWSPTGGTEAFF.

The rearrangement joins TRBV11-2 to TRBJ2-7; tentatively, D is TRBD2 (5 bases). The CDR3 covers 16 residues. Germline-derived CDR1 and CDR2 are SGHAT and FQNNGV. The germline V and J ends were trimmed by 3 bases and 9 bases, with 24 bases remaining between them. The CDR3 here is CASSFAGSVRHTGQYF. The CDR3 DNA reads as TGTGCCAGCAGCTTCGCGGGTTCCGTACGGCATACGGGGCAGTACTTC.

This clone was seen more than once but under ten times. Distinct nucleotide sequences in the sample also encode this CDR3. The CDR3 DNA reads as TGTGCCAGCAGTTACCCCGGACAGTCCTACGAGCAGTACTTC. It codes for CASSYPGQSYEQYF. This rearrangement joins TRBV6-6 to TRBJ2-7, with D tentatively TRBD1 (6 bases). Germline V CDR1 and CDR2: MNHNY, SVGAGI (reference sequence). This CDR3 contains 14 residues. The V end was cut by 2 bases, the J end by 1 base, with 9 bases between.

The chain employs TRBV7-9 and TRBJ1-4, with D unresolved. Germline CDR1 reads SEHNR; CDR2 reads FQNEAQ (reference sequence). The CDR3 has 13 residues. V was pared by 1 base and J by 8 bases, with 8 bases between. The CDR3 loop is CASSLGVGEKLFF. The CDR3 DNA reads as TGTGCCAGCAGCTTAGGGGTTGGAGAAAAACTGTTTTTT.

The chain links TRBV10-2 to TRBJ2-2; D is perhaps TRBD1 or TRBD2 (5 bases each). The CDR3 runs 14 residues. V shed 6 bases and J shed 4 bases, with 12 bases lying between them. Germline CDR1 reads WSHSY; CDR2 reads SAAADI. CDR3 amino acids: CASSPGTFTGELFF. CDR3 coding DNA: TGCGCCAGCAGCCCCGGGACCTTCACCGGGGAGCTGTTTTTT.

The chain recombines TRBV5-1 with TRBJ2-7; 7 bases fit TRBD2. Germline loops: CDR1 SGHRS, CDR2 YFSETQ. V lost 6 bases, J lost 4 bases, and 13 bases stayed unmatched. The CDR3 sequence is 15 residues long. The CDR3 sequence: CASKMGGTQTYEQYF. CDR3 bases: TGCGCCAGCAAAATGGGGGGGACGCAAACGTACGAGCAGTACTTC.

On this clone: This specimen includes other DNA sequences encoding the same CDR3. The chain recombines TRBV19 with TRBJ1-5, with D uncertain. Looked up from germline, CDR1 is LNHDA and CDR2 is SQIVND (reference sequence). The CDR3 totals 15 residues. V lost 1 base to trimming and J lost 1 base, with 8 bases between them. The CDR3 sequence is CASSIGGGSNQPQHF. Written as DNA, the CDR3 is TGTGCCAGTAGTATAGGAGGAGGCAGCAATCAGCCCCAGCATTTT.

This sequence joins TRBV18 and TRBJ1-5; unclear D gene. The CDR3 is 15 amino acids. Trimming took 6 bases from V and 3 from J, leaving 15 bases between them. Germline V CDR1 and CDR2: KGHSH, LQKENI. CDR3 loop: CASSSGMQPNQPQHF. The CDR3 nucleotides are TGTGCCAGCTCGTCTGGGATGCAGCCCAATCAGCCCCAGCATTTT.

The rearrangement uses TRBV2 and TRBJ1-5, with TRBD1 matching over 7 bases. Unmatched junction bases numbered 3, after V lost 4 bases and J lost 0 bases. Germline assignment: CDR1 SNHLY and CDR2 FYNNEI. There are 15 residues in the CDR3. The CDR3 DNA sequence: TGTGCCAGCAGTGGACAGGGATTTAGCAATCAGCCCCAGCATTTT. Residues: CASSGQGFSNQPQHF.

Worth noting for this clone: Other nucleotide sequences from this sample produce the same CDR3. This rearrangement joins TRBV19 to TRBJ1-3; D remains ambiguous. V was pared by 3 bases and J by 0 bases, with 6 bases between. CDR3 length: 14 amino acids. Germline V gives CDR1 LNHDA, CDR2 SQIVND (reference sequence). The CDR3 sequence is CASSMASSGNTIYF. The CDR3 DNA reads TGTGCCAGTAGTATGGCGAGCTCTGGAAACACCATATATTTT.

V usage is TRBV27 and J usage is TRBJ2-7; 8 nucleotides agree with TRBD1. The CDR3 consists of 13 residues. CDR1 and CDR2 (germline): MNHEY, SMNVEV (reference sequence). The ends lost 6 bases at V and 3 bases at J; junction bases unmatched: 4. The DNA for the CDR3 is TGTGCCAGCAGCAGGACAGGGAACTACGAGCAGTACTTC. Its translation: CASSRTGNYEQYF.

The V call is TRBV27, the J call TRBJ1-2; 7 bases are shared with TRBD1. V dropped 5 bases and J dropped 1; count of bases not matched to a gene: 7. Germline V gene sequence: CDR1 MNHEY, CDR2 SMNVEV (reference sequence). This CDR3 region has 15 residues. Here the CDR3 reads CASSHQGGYNYGYTF. CDR3 sequence (DNA): TGTGCCAGCAGTCATCAGGGGGGTTATAACTATGGCTACACCTTC.

The J gene is TRBJ1-5, the V gene TRBV6-6; possibly TRBD1 for D (6 bases). V was clipped by 10 bases and J by 2 bases, with 21 bases between them. CDR3 size: 16 residues. CDR1 MNHNY and CDR2 SVGAGI come from the germline V gene (reference sequence). The CDR3 here is CATKAGGYLGNQPQHF. CDR3 in DNA: TGTGCCACCAAAGCGGGGGGCTATCTAGGCAATCAGCCCCAGCATTTT.

The chain combines TRBV29-1 with TRBJ2-4; 8 bases agree with TRBD1. Per germline, CDR1 SQVTM and CDR2 ANQGSEA. The CDR3 extends over 14 amino acids. Unmatched junction bases numbered 5, after V lost 5 bases and J lost 2 bases. This CDR3 reads CSVTGGVTKNIQYF. The CDR3 DNA sequence: TGCAGCGTTACAGGGGGAGTGACCAAAAACATTCAGTACTTC. The variable domain in full, with the rest retrieved from reference TRBV29-1 and TRBJ2-4, is SAVISQKPSRDICQRGTSLTIQCQVDSQVTMMFWYRQQPGQSLTLIATANQGSEATYESGFVIDKFPISRPNLTFSTLTVSNMSPEDSSIYLCSVTGGVTKNIQYFGAGTRLSVL.

This chain connects TRBV19 to TRBJ1-2, with 7 bases identical to TRBD1. Trimming took 6 bases from V and 7 from J; bases not matched to a gene: 11. CDR3 length equals 14 residues. Germline CDR1 reads LNHDA; CDR2 reads SQIVND (reference sequence). The DNA for the CDR3 is TGTGCCAGTAGCCACCCGAGGGGGCAGGGTGGCTACACCTTC. Translation gives CASSHPRGQGGYTF. The variable domain in full, completed from reference TRBV19 and TRBJ1-2, reads DGGITQSPKYLFRKEGQNVTLSCEQNLNHDAMYWYRQDPGQGLRLIYYSQIVNDFQKGDIAEGYSVSREKKESFPLTVTSAQKNPTAFYLCASSHPRGQGGYTFGSGTRLTVV.

The chain has TRBV14 and TRBJ2-5, with D perhaps TRBD1 or TRBD2 (5 bases each). The CDR3 is 17 amino acids. Trimming took off 0 bases at V and 5 bases at J, with 19 bases between the two ends. CDR1 is SGHDN, CDR2 FVKESK, per germline. The CDR3 DNA is TGTGCCAGCAGCCAAGAAAGGAGGCAGGGTTGGGCTGAGACCCAGTACTTC. Translation gives CASSQERRQGWAETQYF. Filled out from reference TRBV14 and TRBJ2-5, the complete variable domain reads EAGVTQFPSHSVIEKGQTVTLRCDPISGHDNLYWYRRVMGKEIKFLLHFVKESKQDESGMPNNRFLAERTGGTYSTLKVQPAELEDSGVYFCASSQERRQGWAETQYFGPGTRLLVL.

The rearrangement links TRBV7-8 to TRBJ1-5; 8 bases match TRBD1. The V segment lost 3 bases and the J segment 1 base; nucleotides outside the gene matches: 5. The CDR3 consists of 16 residues. Germline V CDR1 and CDR2: SGHVS, FQNEAQ. As DNA, the CDR3 is TGTGCCAGCAGCTTCCCGGACAGGGAGAGCAATCAGCCCCAGCATTTT. Residues: CASSFPDRESNQPQHF.

This clone occurred a few times. The same CDR3 can be traced to other DNA sequences in this sample. V gene TRBV6-1 combines with J gene TRBJ2-3, with TRBD2 matching 12 bases. The germline gives CDR1 MNHNS, CDR2 SASEGT. V gave up 2 bases and J gave up 4 bases; unmatched junction bases: 1. The CDR3 consists of 15 residues. CDR3 residues: CASSELAGGPDTQYF. The CDR3 DNA is TGTGCCAGCAGTGAACTAGCGGGAGGGCCAGATACGCAGTATTTT.

The chain carries TRBV18 and TRBJ1-1; D is perhaps TRBD1 (5 bases). The germline gives CDR1 KGHSH, CDR2 LQKENI. Trimming removed 5 bases from V and 6 bases from J, with 7 bases in between. The CDR3 length is 11 residues. CDR3 loop: CASSETAEAFF. The CDR3 DNA follows: TGTGCCAGCTCAGAGACAGCTGAAGCTTTCTTT. The variable domain in full, completed from reference TRBV18 and TRBJ1-1, reads NAGVMQNPRHLVRRRGQEARLRCSPMKGHSHVYWYRQLPEEGLKFMVYLQKENIIDESGMPKERFSAEFPKEGPSILRIQQVVRGDSAAYFCASSETAEAFFGQGTRLTVV.

The table lists this clone with a few counts. V usage is TRBV19 and J usage is TRBJ1-2, with D maybe TRBD1 (6 bases). CDR1 is LNHDA and CDR2 is SQIVND in the germline V gene (reference sequence). CDR3 size: 13 residues. V was trimmed by 1 base and J by 8 bases, leaving 11 bases between them. The CDR3 bases are TGTGCCAGTAGTATAGGACGGGGGCAAGGCTACACCTTC. Residues: CASSIGRGQGYTF.

This clone appeared a few times. The chain joins TRBV12-3 or TRBV12-4 to TRBJ1-1; D is perhaps TRBD1 (5 bases). The CDR3 is 13 amino acids. V was shortened by 4 bases and J by 5 bases, with 11 bases between the two germline ends. DNA of the CDR3: TGTGCCAGCAGTTGGGGGGTTCGGACTGAAGCTTTCTTT. This encodes CASSWGVRTEAFF.

This rearrangement joins TRBV7-3 to TRBJ2-7; no clear D. The CDR3 covers 14 residues. V lost 5 bases, J lost 0 bases, and 11 bases lay in between. Germline CDR1 reads SGHTA; CDR2 reads FQGTGA. The CDR3 loop reads CASSPTASSYEQYF. The DNA of the CDR3 is TGTGCCAGCAGCCCTACAGCTAGCTCCTACGAGCAGTACTTC. Full variable domain (outside the CDR3, taken from reference TRBV7-3 and TRBJ2-7): GAGVSQTPSNKVTEKGKYVELRCDPISGHTALYWYRQSLGQGPEFLIYFQGTGAADDSGLPNDRFFAVRPEGSVSTLKIQRTERGDSAVYLCASSPTASSYEQYFGPGTRLTVT.

The V and J genes are TRBV5-1 and TRBJ1-1, with D possibly matching TRBD1 (5 bases). Trimming took off 4 bases at V and 2 bases at J, with 9 bases between the two ends. CDR1 is SGHRS and CDR2 is YFSETQ in the germline V gene. CDR3 length: 13 amino acids. For the CDR3, the DNA is TGCGCCAGCAGCGCTACAGGAAACACTGAAGCTTTCTTT. The encoded protein is CASSATGNTEAFF.

V usage is TRBV6-5 and J usage is TRBJ1-1; no definite D call. The CDR3 runs 11 residues. The V gene lost 6 bases and the J gene lost 7 bases, with 9 bases spanning the gap. The V gene's germline CDR1 is MNHEY and CDR2 SVGAGI. CDR3 DNA sequence: TGTGCCAGCAGGCAATCTTTTGAAGCTTTCTTT. Protein product: CASRQSFEAFF.

The CDR3 nucleotides are TGTGCCAGCAGCTTAGGTGCGGGACTATTCGAGGGGAAGTTCTTC. Residues: CASSLGAGLFEGKFF. This chain connects TRBV7-2 to TRBJ2-1; the match to TRBD2 covers 7 bases. This CDR3 is 15 amino acids long. J was trimmed by 14 bases and V by 1 base; bases with no gene match: 14. Germline values: CDR1 SGHTA, CDR2 FQGNSA.